The present entry profiles one T cell receptor (beta chain) with its context. Its antigen is unknown. No much larger clone is present one base from it, and per-base qualities are unavailable. Enrolling through a virtual design, the prospective study's participants ranged in age from about 18 to 89 years and lived across approximately 25 United States geographic areas. In the prospective study, cohorts were assigned on the basis of participant-reported clinical history obtained from a screening survey and a study questionnaire. Mobile phlebotomists in the prospective study collected whole blood, serum and a nasopharyngeal or oropharyngeal swab from every participant. Additional blood draws and questionnaires over an approximately 2-month period could optionally be provided by prospective study participants. Blood samples from the prospective study were shipped frozen or at room temperature prior to DNA extraction.

TCRbeta CDR3 regions were amplified from genomic DNA using the immunoSEQ Assay, a bias-controlled multiplex PCR. The source study handled its data this way. Nucleated cell counts per sample were estimated from amplification of reference gene primers within the assay. To quantify the absolute abundance of each unique TCRbeta CDR3 rearrangement, sequence reads were collapsed and filtered. For each sample, productive Simpson clonality was calculated as the square root of Simpson's diversity index over productive rearrangements. This immuneACCESS table, as held by TCRdb, lists in-frame sequences with V and J called but not all clones. Of the missing ones, under half trace to an unresolved V gene in checked studies; the others have no known cause. D and trimming were read from the DNA, whereas the V and J calls and clone size are those reported in that table. The sample table contains 250,000 to 300,000 clones; only one count was recorded for 80% to 90% of them. The ten largest clones take up approximately 4.5% of the sample.

From the cysteine up to the phenylalanine, the CDR3 has a length of 12 residues. The only DNA kept is the CDR3, 36 bases in frame from the first base. The germline V gene specifies MNHEY as CDR1 and SVGEGT as CDR2. The junction shows trimming of 0 bases on V and 8 bases on J, plus 4 bases between the germline ends. These data come from a study of blood T cell repertoires in COVID-19 (dated by TCRdb to 2020 to 2021). About the investigation overall: Collaborator samples came from the United States, Italy and Spain and covered acute and convalescent phases of COVID-19. Subjects who had been exposed to COVID-19, were actively infected with it, or had recovered from it provided the deeply sampled blood TCRbeta repertoires that made up the dataset. Sample metadata almost always included a de-identified subject ID, COVID-19 status, age in years and sex. The material from the prospective study consisted of cDNA or gDNA derived from T cells, B-cell-depleted T cells, or PBMCs. The samples were drawn from the first 160 participants of the ongoing ImmuneRACE study and from 1,200 or so subjects provided by 6 global collaborators. The repertoires were made available in a free public database intended to serve as a resource for research on the immune response to SARS-CoV-2. HLA class I and class II types, where available, came from metadata supplied by the sample provider rather than from assay-based typing. Results the study describes overall, beyond this receptor: Clinical and demographic metadata were provided uncurated, with the amount varying by source and participant.

The origin of this receptor is a man aged 25 to 40 with acute COVID-19. What was sequenced was PBMCs or T cells enriched from blood (not recorded which). The chain was built from TRBV6-2 or TRBV6-3 and TRBJ1-4; the D gene is not confidently resolved. The sequenced DNA: TGTGCCAGCAGTTACTCGCGGGAAAAACTGTTTTTT. Its product reads: CASSYSREKLFF.